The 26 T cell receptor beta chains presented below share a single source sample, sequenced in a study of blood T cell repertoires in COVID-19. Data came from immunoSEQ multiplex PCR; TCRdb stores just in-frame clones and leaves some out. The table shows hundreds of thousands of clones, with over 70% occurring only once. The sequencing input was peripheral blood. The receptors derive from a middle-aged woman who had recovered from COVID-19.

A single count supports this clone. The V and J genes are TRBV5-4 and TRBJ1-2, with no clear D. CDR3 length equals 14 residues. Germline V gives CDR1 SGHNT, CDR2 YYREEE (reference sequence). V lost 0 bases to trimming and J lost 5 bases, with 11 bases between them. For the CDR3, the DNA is TGTGCCAGCAGCTTGGCTCTCGGGAGTTATGGCTACACCTTC. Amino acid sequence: CASSLALGSYGYTF.

The DNA of the CDR3 is TGTGCCAGCAGTTCTACCCAGGGCAATACGCAGTATTTT. This encodes CASSSTQGNTQYF. V gene TRBV5-5 combines with J gene TRBJ2-3; tentative D call: TRBD1 (5 bases). The ends were cut back, 5 bases at V and 7 bases at J, with 14 bases in the middle. The germline CDR1 and CDR2 sequences are SGHKS and YYEKEE (reference sequence). There are 13 residues in the CDR3.

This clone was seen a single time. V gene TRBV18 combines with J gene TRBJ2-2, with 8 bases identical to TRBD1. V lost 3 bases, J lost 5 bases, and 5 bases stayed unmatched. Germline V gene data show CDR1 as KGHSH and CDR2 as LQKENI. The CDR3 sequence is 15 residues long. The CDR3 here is CASSPTTGATGELFF. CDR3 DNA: TGTGCCAGCTCACCGACGACAGGGGCGACCGGGGAGCTGTTTTTT. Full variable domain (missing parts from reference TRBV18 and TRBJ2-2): NAGVMQNPRHLVRRRGQEARLRCSPMKGHSHVYWYRQLPEEGLKFMVYLQKENIIDESGMPKERFSAEFPKEGPSILRIQQVVRGDSAAYFCASSPTTGATGELFFGEGSRLTVL.

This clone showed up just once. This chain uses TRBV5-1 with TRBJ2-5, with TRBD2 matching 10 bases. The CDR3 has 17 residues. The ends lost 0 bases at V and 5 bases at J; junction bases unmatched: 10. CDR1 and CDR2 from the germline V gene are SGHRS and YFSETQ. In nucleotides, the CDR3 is TGCGCCAGCAGCTTGGCGGGAGCGGGGGGGCTCGCGGAGACCCAGTACTTC. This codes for CASSLAGAGGLAETQYF.

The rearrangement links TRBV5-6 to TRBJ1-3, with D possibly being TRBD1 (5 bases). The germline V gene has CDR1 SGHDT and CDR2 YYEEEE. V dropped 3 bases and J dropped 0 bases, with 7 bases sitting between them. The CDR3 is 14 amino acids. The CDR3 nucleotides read TGTGCCAGCAGCTCCGGACACTCTGGAAACACCATATATTTT. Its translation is CASSSGHSGNTIYF.

Here the CDR3 reads CASSPYIAGGADTQYF. Written as DNA, the CDR3 is TGTGCCAGCAGCCCCTATATTGCGGGGGGGGCAGATACGCAGTATTTT. The rearrangement uses TRBV3-1 (or the pseudogene TRBV3-2) and TRBJ2-3; 9 bases align to TRBD2. Per germline, CDR1 LGHDT and CDR2 YNNKEL (reference sequence). The CDR3 extends over 16 amino acids. The V segment lost 4 bases and the J segment 4 bases; nucleotides outside the gene matches: 9.

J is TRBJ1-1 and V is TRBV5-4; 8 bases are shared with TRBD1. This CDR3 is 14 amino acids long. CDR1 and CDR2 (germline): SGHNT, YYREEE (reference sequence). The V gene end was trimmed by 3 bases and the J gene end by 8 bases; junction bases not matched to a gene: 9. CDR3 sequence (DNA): TGTGCCAGCAGCTCCCAGACAGGGGCGGGGGAAGCTTTCTTT. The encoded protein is CASSSQTGAGEAFF.

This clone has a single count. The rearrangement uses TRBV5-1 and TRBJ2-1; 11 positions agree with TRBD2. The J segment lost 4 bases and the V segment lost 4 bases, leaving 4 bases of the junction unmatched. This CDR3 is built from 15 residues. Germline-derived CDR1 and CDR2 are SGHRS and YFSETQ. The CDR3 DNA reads TGCGCCAGCAGCATCGGACTAGCGGGTTACAATGAGCAGTTCTTC. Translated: CASSIGLAGYNEQFF.

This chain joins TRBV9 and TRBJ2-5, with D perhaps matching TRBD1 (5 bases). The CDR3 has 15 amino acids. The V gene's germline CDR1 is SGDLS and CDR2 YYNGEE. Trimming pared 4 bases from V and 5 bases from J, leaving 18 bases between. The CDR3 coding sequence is TGTGCCAGCAGCCCCCTGGGGCGGAACGGGGAGACCCAGTACTTC. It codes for CASSPLGRNGETQYF.

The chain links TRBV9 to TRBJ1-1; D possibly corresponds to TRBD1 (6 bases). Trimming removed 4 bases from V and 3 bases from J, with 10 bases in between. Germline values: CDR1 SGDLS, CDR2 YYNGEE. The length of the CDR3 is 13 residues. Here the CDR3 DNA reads TGTGCCAGCAGCTTAGGGGGGGACACTGAAGCTTTCTTT. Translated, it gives CASSLGGDTEAFF.

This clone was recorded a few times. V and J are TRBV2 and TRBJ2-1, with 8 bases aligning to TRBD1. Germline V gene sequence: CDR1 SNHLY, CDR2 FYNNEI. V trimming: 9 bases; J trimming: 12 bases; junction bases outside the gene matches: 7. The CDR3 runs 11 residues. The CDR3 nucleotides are TGTGCCAGTACGTTGCAGGGGGCGCAGTTCTTC. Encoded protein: CASTLQGAQFF.

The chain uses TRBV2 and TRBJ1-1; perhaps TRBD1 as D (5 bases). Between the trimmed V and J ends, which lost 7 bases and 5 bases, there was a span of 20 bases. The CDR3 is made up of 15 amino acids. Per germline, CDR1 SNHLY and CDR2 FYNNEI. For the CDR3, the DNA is TGTGCCAGCAAATTGACGGGGGTTGAGGGGACTGAAGCTTTCTTT. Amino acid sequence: CASKLTGVEGTEAFF.

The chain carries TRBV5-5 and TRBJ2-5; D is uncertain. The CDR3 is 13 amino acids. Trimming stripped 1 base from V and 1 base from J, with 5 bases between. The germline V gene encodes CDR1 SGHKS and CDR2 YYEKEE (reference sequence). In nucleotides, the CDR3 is TGTGCCAGCAGCTTGTTCAGCCAAGAGACCCAGTACTTC. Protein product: CASSLFSQETQYF.

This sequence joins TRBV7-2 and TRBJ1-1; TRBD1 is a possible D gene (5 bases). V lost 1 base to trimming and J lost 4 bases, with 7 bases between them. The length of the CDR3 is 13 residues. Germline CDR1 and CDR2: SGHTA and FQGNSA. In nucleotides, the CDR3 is TGTGCCAGCAGCTTAGTACAGGCCACTGAAGCTTTCTTT. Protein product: CASSLVQATEAFF.

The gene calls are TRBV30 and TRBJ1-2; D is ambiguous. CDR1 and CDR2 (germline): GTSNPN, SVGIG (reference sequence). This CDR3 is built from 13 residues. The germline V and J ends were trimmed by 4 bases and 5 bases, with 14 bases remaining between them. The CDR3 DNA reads TGTGCCTGGAATCCAGACACCTTTTATGGCTACACCTTC. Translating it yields CAWNPDTFYGYTF.

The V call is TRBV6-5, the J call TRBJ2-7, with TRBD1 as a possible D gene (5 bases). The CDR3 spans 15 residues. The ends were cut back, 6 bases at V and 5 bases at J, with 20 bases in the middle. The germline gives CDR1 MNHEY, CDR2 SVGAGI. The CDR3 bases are TGTGCCAGCAGCTTTCTCGACAGTCAGCTCAACGAGCAGTACTTC. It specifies CASSFLDSQLNEQYF.

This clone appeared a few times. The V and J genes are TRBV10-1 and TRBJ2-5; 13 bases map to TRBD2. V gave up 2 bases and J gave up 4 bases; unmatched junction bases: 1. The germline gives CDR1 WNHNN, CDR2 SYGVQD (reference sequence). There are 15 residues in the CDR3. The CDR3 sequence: CASSEGLAGVETQYF. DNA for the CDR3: TGCGCCAGCAGTGAGGGACTAGCGGGGGTAGAGACCCAGTACTTC.

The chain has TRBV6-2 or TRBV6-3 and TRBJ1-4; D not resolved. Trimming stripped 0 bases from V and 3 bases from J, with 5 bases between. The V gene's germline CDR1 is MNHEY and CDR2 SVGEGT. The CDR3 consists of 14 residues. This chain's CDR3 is CASSYSASNEKLFF. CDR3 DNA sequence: TGTGCCAGCAGTTACTCGGCATCTAATGAAAAACTGTTTTTT.

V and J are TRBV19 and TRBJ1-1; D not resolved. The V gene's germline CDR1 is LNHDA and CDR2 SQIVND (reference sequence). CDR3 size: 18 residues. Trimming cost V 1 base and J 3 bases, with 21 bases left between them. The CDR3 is CASSIVLGWIDQDTEAFF. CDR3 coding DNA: TGTGCCAGTAGTATAGTTCTGGGTTGGATTGACCAGGACACTGAAGCTTTCTTT.

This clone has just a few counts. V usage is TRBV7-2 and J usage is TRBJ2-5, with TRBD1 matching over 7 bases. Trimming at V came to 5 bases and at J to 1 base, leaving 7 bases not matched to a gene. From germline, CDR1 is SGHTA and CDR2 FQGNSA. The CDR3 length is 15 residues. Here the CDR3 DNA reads TGTGCCAGCAGCCCAAATCAGGGGGTCCAAGAGACCCAGTACTTC. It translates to CASSPNQGVQETQYF.

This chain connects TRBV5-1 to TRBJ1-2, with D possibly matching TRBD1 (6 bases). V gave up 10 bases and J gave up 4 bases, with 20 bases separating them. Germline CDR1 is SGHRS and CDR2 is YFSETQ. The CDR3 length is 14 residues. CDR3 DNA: TGCGCCTCCAGGCCCAGGGCAGGGGTCTATGGCTACACCTTC. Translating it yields CASRPRAGVYGYTF.

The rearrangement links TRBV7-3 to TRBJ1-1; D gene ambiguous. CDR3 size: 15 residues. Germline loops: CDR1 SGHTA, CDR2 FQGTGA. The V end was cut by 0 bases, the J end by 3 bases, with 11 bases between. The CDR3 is CASSLTLGGYTEAFF. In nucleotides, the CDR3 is TGTGCCAGCAGCTTAACCTTGGGAGGTTACACTGAAGCTTTCTTT.

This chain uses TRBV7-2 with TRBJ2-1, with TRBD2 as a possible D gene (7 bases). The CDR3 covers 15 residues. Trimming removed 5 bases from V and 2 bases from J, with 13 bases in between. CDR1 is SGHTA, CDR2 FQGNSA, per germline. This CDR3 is CASSLNGGPYNEQFF. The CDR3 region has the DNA TGTGCCAGCAGCCTCAACGGGGGGCCCTACAATGAGCAGTTCTTC.

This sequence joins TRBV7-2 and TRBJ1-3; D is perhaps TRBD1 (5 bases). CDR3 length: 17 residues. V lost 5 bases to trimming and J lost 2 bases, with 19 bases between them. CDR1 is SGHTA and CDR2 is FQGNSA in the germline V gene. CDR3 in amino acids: CASSKRGKSGPGNTIYF. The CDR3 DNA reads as TGTGCCAGCAGCAAACGGGGGAAATCGGGCCCTGGAAACACCATATATTTT. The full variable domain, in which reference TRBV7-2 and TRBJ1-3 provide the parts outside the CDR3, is GAGVSQSPSNKVTEKGKDVELRCDPISGHTALYWYRQSLGQGLEFLIYFQGNSAPDKSGLPSDRFSAERTGGSVSTLTIQRTQQEDSAVYLCASSKRGKSGPGNTIYFGEGSWLTVV.

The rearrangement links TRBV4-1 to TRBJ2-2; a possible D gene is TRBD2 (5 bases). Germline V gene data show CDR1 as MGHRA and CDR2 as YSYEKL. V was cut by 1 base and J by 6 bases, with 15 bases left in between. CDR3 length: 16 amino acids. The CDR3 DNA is TGCGCCAGCAGCCAAGGTCGCGGGTTTGGGGCCGGGGAGCTGTTTTTT. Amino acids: CASSQGRGFGAGELFF.

CDR3 sequence: CAWSLGAGYGYTF. The CDR3 nucleotides read TGTGCCTGGAGTCTGGGGGCAGGCTATGGCTACACCTTC. This chain uses TRBV30 with TRBJ1-2, with a tentative D call TRBD1 (6 bases). The germline V gene encodes CDR1 GTSNPN and CDR2 SVGIG (reference sequence). Trimming pared 2 bases from V and 4 bases from J, leaving 11 bases between. CDR3 size: 13 residues.